This TCR beta chain derives from a study of cytomegalovirus exposure and HLA in healthy donors. Concerning this clone: As yet, its antigen is unknown.

Germline V gene lookup returns CDR1 SGDLS and CDR2 YYNGEE. Trimming took off 0 bases at V and 1 base at J, with 10 bases between the two ends. The CDR3 is 16 amino acids. Both 60 Vbeta primers and 13 Jbeta primers went into the PCR. Repertoires were generated with immunoSEQ multiplex PCR, while TCRdb's copy carries only in-frame clones and drops some. The sample contains 150,000 to 200,000 clones, about 80% of which appear only once. Findings and limits, study-wide: In an earlier analysis, in approximately 570 donors, most V segments appeared productive either ~90% or ~30% of the time.

The sample comprised PBMCs. The TCR was taken from a woman in her thirties or forties in good health and CMV-seronegative. The rearrangement joins TRBV9 to TRBJ2-2; D not certain. The CDR3 DNA reads as TGTGCCAGCAGCGTAGGGGCCCAAGTGAACACCGGGGAGCTGTTTTTT. Its translation: CASSVGAQVNTGELFF.